This TCR beta chain is from a study of response to subunit inactivated influenza vaccine. A note on this clonotype: Antigen: not known.

General observations from the study: Authors suggested that a seasonal influenza vaccination recruits few new T cells each time.

TCRdb fed the RT-PCR reads into MiXCR, producing one record per CDR3 protein. In the table there are some 800,000 distinct CDR3 sequences, 21% of which are singletons. Germline assignment: CDR1 SNHLY and CDR2 FYNNEI. This CDR3 is 15 amino acids long. Unmatched junction bases numbered 6, after V lost 4 bases and J lost 2 bases. The source material was PBMCs from blood, sampled about 5 days after vaccination. This rearrangement joins TRBV2 to TRBJ1-1; TRBD1 matches 8 bases. The TCR comes from a man in his fifties who received an inactivated influenza vaccine. The CDR3 spells CASSGAGGANTEAFF. The CDR3 nucleotides read TGTGCCAGCAGTGGGGCAGGGGGCGCCAACACTGAAGCTTTCTTT.